The source of this TCR beta chain is a study of control samples from healthy donors and cancer patients. The CDR3 totals 16 residues. Trimming cost V 2 bases and J 2 bases, with 13 bases left between them. Looked up from germline, CDR1 is SGHAT and CDR2 is FQNNGV. TCRdb's copy holds only in-frame clones and misses some; the assay was immunoSEQ multiplex PCR. The sample has 90,000 to 120,000 clones, 82% seen once; the top ten hold 6.5%. The sequencing sample was made of blood. This receptor was taken from a young man in good health. This chain links TRBV11-2 with TRBJ1-3, with D perhaps matching TRBD1 (5 bases). The DNA of the CDR3 is TGTGCCAGCAGCTTATCGGGGCCTGAGACTGGAAACACCATATATTTT. Its protein product is CASSLSGPETGNTIYF.